This TCR beta chain was documented in a study of cytomegalovirus exposure and HLA in healthy donors. Overall study: Among roughly 180 million T cells, an earlier analysis found around 100 million unique TCR beta sequences. Study-level findings and limits: A list of approximately 160 TCR beta chains associated with cytomegalovirus was given.

Of note for this clone: Its target is not known.

13 Jbeta primers and 60 Vbeta primers were used for the PCR. Sequencing was performed with immunoSEQ multiplex PCR; in TCRdb, only in-frame clones are kept and a portion is missing. This sample has more than 50,000 clones, with around 67% found just once. Germline CDR1 is LNHDA and CDR2 is SQIVND (reference sequence). The CDR3 is made up of 14 amino acids. V was trimmed by 5 bases and J by 0 bases, leaving 11 bases between them. The sequence was obtained from a woman aged 50 to 60 in good health and CMV-seropositive. Source material: PBMCs. The chain has TRBV19 and TRBJ2-7; D not resolved. The CDR3 DNA follows: TGTGCCAGTAGTTGGAGCTGGAGCTCCTACGAGCAGTACTTC. Translating gives CASSWSWSSYEQYF.